These T cell receptor beta chains were read from a single sample in a study of blood T cell repertoires in COVID-19. Profiling relied on immunoSEQ multiplex PCR, and the TCRdb table lists in-frame clones only, not all of them. The table includes 45,000 to 60,000 clones, around 89% detected once. The sample taken for sequencing was peripheral blood. The receptors derive from a human donor in a cohort sampled during active COVID-19. Both conserved end residues are part of each CDR3. The D gene is left open where the match is weak. For some rows the clone size is stated as once, few or many, or as a class when expanded; others skip it.

>TRBD2|TRBV6-2/TRBV6-3|TRBJ2-6|few
CASSYLAVAGSGANVLTF
TGTGCCAGCAGTTACCTGGCGGTAGCGGGCTCTGGGGCCAACGTCCTGACTTTC
>TRBD1|TRBV30|TRBJ2-7|NA
CAWRGKGAAYEQYF
TGTGCCTGGAGAGGAAAGGGGGCAGCCTACGAGCAGTACTTC
>TRBD1|TRBV19|TRBJ1-2|NA
CASSEQGDYGYTF
TGTGCCAGTAGTGAACAGGGGGACTATGGCTACACCTTC
>TRBD1|TRBV11-2|TRBJ2-4|NA
CASSSEFSGQKNIQYF
TGTGCCAGCAGCTCTGAGTTCTCGGGACAGAAAAACATTCAGTACTTC
>TRBD2|TRBV2|TRBJ2-4|NA
CASRIGLAGDREYF
TGTGCCAGCAGAATAGGACTAGCGGGGGACAGGGAGTACTTC
>TRBD1|TRBV2|TRBJ1-3|NA
CARTGEGNTIYF
TGTGCCAGGACAGGGGAAGGAAACACCATATATTTT
>NA|TRBV5-8|TRBJ2-7|NA
CASSRSRGINEQYF
TGTGCCAGCAGCCGTAGTAGGGGGATCAACGAGCAGTACTTC
>TRBD1|TRBV7-8|TRBJ2-5|NA
CASIKNPGQQETQYF
TGTGCCAGCATCAAAAATCCGGGACAGCAAGAGACCCAGTACTTC
>TRBD1|TRBV6-5|TRBJ1-5|few
CASSWGQNNQPQHF
TGTGCCAGCAGTTGGGGACAGAACAATCAGCCCCAGCATTTT
>NA|TRBV9|TRBJ1-5|NA
CASSGTPGNQPQHF
TGTGCCAGCAGCGGGACACCAGGGAATCAGCCCCAGCATTTT
>TRBD1|TRBV5-6|TRBJ1-2|NA
CASSNGQGYYGYTF
TGTGCCAGCAGCAACGGACAGGGATATTATGGCTACACCTTC
>NA|TRBV3-1/TRBV3-2|TRBJ1-2|NA
CASSQVPGEGYTF
TGTGCCAGCAGCCAAGTCCCGGGTGAAGGCTACACCTTC
>NA|TRBV5-4|TRBJ2-4|NA
CASSPYDGPKNIQYF
TGTGCCAGCAGCCCCTACGATGGGCCCAAAAACATTCAGTACTTC
>TRBD1|TRBV7-9|TRBJ1-4|NA
CASSVGQGGEKLFF
TGTGCCAGCAGCGTAGGACAGGGAGGTGAAAAACTGTTTTTT
>NA|TRBV24-1|TRBJ1-5|once
CATNPRGSAGPQHF
TGTGCCACCAATCCCAGGGGCAGCGCGGGGCCCCAGCATTTT
>NA|TRBV4-3|TRBJ2-3|NA
CASSQDPGLLTDTQYF
TGCGCCAGCAGCCAAGATCCCGGACTGCTCACAGATACGCAGTATTTT
>TRBD2|TRBV4-3|TRBJ2-1|NA
CASSRETTRGGAQEQFF
TGCGCCAGCAGCCGGGAAACTACTCGCGGGGGGGCCCAGGAGCAGTTCTTC
>NA|TRBV11-2|TRBJ1-1|NA
CASSLEGFMNTEAFF
TGTGCCAGCAGCTTAGAGGGCTTCATGAACACTGAAGCTTTCTTT
>NA|TRBV6-5|TRBJ1-5|NA
CASSPQGFQPQHF
TGTGCCAGCAGCCCGCAGGGGTTTCAGCCCCAGCATTTT
>NA|TRBV5-1|TRBJ1-4|once
CASSLETENEKLFF
TGCGCCAGCAGCTTGGAGACTGAGAATGAAAAACTGTTTTTT
>TRBD1|TRBV6-5|TRBJ2-1|NA
CASSYFPGQGYNEQFF
TGTGCCAGCAGTTACTTTCCGGGACAGGGCTACAATGAGCAGTTCTTC
>NA|TRBV9|TRBJ2-3|NA
CASSVAVLDTQYF
TGTGCCAGCAGCGTAGCGGTTTTAGATACGCAGTATTTT
>TRBD2|TRBV15|TRBJ2-5|NA
CATSREDRGEETQYF
TGTGCCACCAGCAGAGAAGACCGGGGGGAAGAGACCCAGTACTTC
>TRBD1|TRBV5-4|TRBJ1-1|NA
CASSQPNRGGNTEAFF
TGTGCCAGCAGCCAGCCTAACAGGGGCGGGAACACTGAAGCTTTCTTT
>NA|TRBV15|TRBJ1-5|NA
CATSGLWDNQPQHF
TGTGCCACCAGCGGACTTTGGGACAATCAGCCCCAGCATTTT
>NA|TRBV5-5|TRBJ2-3|NA
CASSQHIRGEWDTQYF
TGTGCCAGCAGCCAACATATCAGGGGGGAGTGGGATACGCAGTATTTT
>NA|TRBV5-1|TRBJ1-6|NA
CASSLDVTANNSPLHF
TGCGCCAGCAGCTTGGATGTGACAGCCAACAATTCACCCCTCCACTTT
>NA|TRBV4-3|TRBJ2-3|NA
CASSQDEMVDRLNTDTQYF
TGCGCCAGCAGCCAAGATGAAATGGTAGACAGGCTGAACACAGATACGCAGTATTTT
>TRBD2|TRBV19|TRBJ2-2|NA
CASSISAGGLDTGELFF
TGTGCCAGTAGTATTTCGGCGGGGGGGCTCGACACCGGGGAGCTGTTTTTT
>NA|TRBV18|TRBJ2-3|NA
CASSPSGRFGSTDTQYF
TGTGCCAGCTCACCATCAGGGCGGTTCGGTAGCACAGATACGCAGTATTTT
>TRBD2|TRBV19|TRBJ2-1|NA
CASIPTSGEYNEQFF
TGTGCCAGTATCCCCACTAGCGGGGAGTACAATGAGCAGTTCTTC
>NA|TRBV6-2/TRBV6-3|TRBJ2-1|NA
CASSYPPREQFF
TGTGCCAGCAGTTACCCCCCCCGTGAGCAGTTCTTC
>TRBD2|TRBV13|TRBJ2-7|NA
CASSPRTSGIEQYF
TGTGCCAGCAGCCCCCGGACTAGCGGGATCGAGCAGTACTTC
>NA|TRBV5-8|TRBJ2-3|NA
CASSFGTSLPTDTQYF
TGTGCCAGCAGCTTTGGAACTAGCCTACCCACAGATACGCAGTATTTT
>TRBD1|TRBV7-2|TRBJ1-2|NA
CASSLSRDRGSRDYGYTF
TGTGCCAGCAGCTTATCTCGGGACAGGGGATCCCGGGACTATGGCTACACCTTC
>TRBD2|TRBV13|TRBJ2-6|NA
CASSPRLAGVSGANVLTF
TGTGCCAGCAGCCCTCGACTAGCGGGGGTCTCTGGGGCCAACGTCCTGACTTTC
>TRBD1|TRBV7-3|TRBJ2-5|NA
CASSLRGQIQETQYF
TGTGCCAGCAGCTTAAGGGGACAGATCCAAGAGACCCAGTACTTC
>NA|TRBV15|TRBJ2-2|NA
CATSRETLDSTGELFF
TGTGCCACCAGCAGAGAAACCTTGGACAGTACCGGGGAGCTGTTTTTT
>NA|TRBV5-5|TRBJ2-7|NA
CASSRQGGYEQYF
TGTGCCAGCAGCCGACAGGGAGGCTACGAGCAGTACTTC
>NA|TRBV21-1|TRBJ2-7|few
CASSPPFPGLVKYEQYF
TGTGCCAGCAGCCCGCCGTTTCCGGGACTAGTGAAATACGAGCAGTACTTC
>TRBD2|TRBV28|TRBJ2-3|NA
CASRSPGLAGDTDTQYF
TGTGCCAGCAGAAGCCCGGGACTAGCGGGAGACACAGATACGCAGTATTTT
>TRBD2|TRBV7-9|TRBJ2-5|NA
CASSSSLAGAQGSQYF
TGTGCCAGCAGCTCCTCCTTAGCGGGGGCCCAAGGTTCCCAGTACTTC
>TRBD2|TRBV7-9|TRBJ2-1|NA
CASSPIAGAFYNEQFF
TGTGCCAGCAGCCCAATAGCGGGGGCGTTCTACAATGAGCAGTTCTTC